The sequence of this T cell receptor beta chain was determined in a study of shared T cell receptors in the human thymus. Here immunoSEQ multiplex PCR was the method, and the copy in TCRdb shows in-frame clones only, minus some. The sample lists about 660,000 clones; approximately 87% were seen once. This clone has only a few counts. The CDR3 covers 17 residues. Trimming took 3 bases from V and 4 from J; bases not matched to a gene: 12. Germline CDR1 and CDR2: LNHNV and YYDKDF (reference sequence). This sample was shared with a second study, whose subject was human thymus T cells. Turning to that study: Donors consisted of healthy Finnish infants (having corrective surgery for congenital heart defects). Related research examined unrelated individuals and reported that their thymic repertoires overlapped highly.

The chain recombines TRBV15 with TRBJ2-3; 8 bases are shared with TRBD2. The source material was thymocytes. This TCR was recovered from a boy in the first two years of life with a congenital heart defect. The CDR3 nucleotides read TGTGCCACCAGCAGCATGGGGAAGGGACTAGTCTCAGATACGCAGTATTTT. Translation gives CATSSMGKGLVSDTQYF. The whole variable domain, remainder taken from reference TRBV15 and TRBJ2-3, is DAMVIQNPRYQVTQFGKPVTLSCSQTLNHNVMYWYQQKSSQAPKLLFHYYDKDFNNEADTPDNFQSRRPNTSFCFLDIRSPGLGDTAMYLCATSSMGKGLVSDTQYFGPGTRLTVL.